The 31 T cell receptor beta chains reported below all come from one sample, sequenced in a study of T cell clones after liver transplantation. The data were produced by immunoSEQ multiplex PCR, yet TCRdb's version contains in-frame clones alone and is incomplete. The profile shows 45,000 to 60,000 clones, less than 85% of them singletons. Here the sequenced sample was CD4+ T cells from blood, taken at the roughly 15-month timepoint. The source of these receptors is a human patient who received a liver transplant. Some T cells may arise from the graft donor.

V and J are TRBV7-2 and TRBJ2-3; D is unresolved. The CDR3 sequence is 14 residues long. Germline V gene sequence: CDR1 SGHTA, CDR2 FQGNSA. V shed 1 base and J shed 4 bases, with 9 bases lying between them. For the CDR3, the DNA is TGTGCCAGCAGCTTAGACGTCGTAGCAGATACGCAGTATTTT. Amino acids: CASSLDVVADTQYF.

The rearrangement links TRBV5-1 to TRBJ2-5; possible D gene TRBD2, 6 bases. CDR1 is SGHRS, CDR2 YFSETQ, per germline. CDR3 length: 14 amino acids. Trimming left V 5 bases short and J 4 bases short, with 15 bases between. The CDR3 DNA sequence: TGCGCCAGCAGACTCGAGATAGCGGCAGAGACCCAGTACTTC. This translates into CASRLEIAAETQYF.

This clone was recorded once. The V gene is TRBV4-2, the J gene TRBJ2-1; either TRBD1 or TRBD2 may fit D (5 bases each). Germline CDR1 and CDR2: LGHNA and YNFKEQ. The V end was cut by 0 bases, the J end by 6 bases, with 15 bases between. The CDR3 consists of 16 residues. The CDR3 protein is CASSQDRGAISNEQFF. As DNA, the CDR3 is TGTGCCAGCAGCCAAGATCGAGGGGCCATATCCAATGAGCAGTTCTTC.

This clone came up once. The chain recombines TRBV5-1 with TRBJ2-5; D remains ambiguous. V lost 2 bases and J lost 5, with 7 bases in between. Per germline, CDR1 SGHRS and CDR2 YFSETQ. The CDR3 is 12 amino acids. Here the CDR3 DNA reads TGCGCCAGCAGCTTTATTTCGGAGACCCAGTACTTC. Translated: CASSFISETQYF.

This clone has just one count. The chain joins TRBV11-3 to TRBJ2-2; 7 positions match TRBD2. Looked up from germline, CDR1 is SGHNT and CDR2 is YENEEA. The CDR3 covers 15 residues. Trimming took 3 bases from V and 2 from J; bases not matched to a gene: 3. The CDR3 DNA reads TGTGCCAGCAGCTTCGGGACTACCAACACCGGGGAGCTGTTTTTT. Translated: CASSFGTTNTGELFF. The full variable domain, completed using reference TRBV11-3 and TRBJ2-2, is EAGVVQSPRYKIIEKKQPVAFWCNPISGHNTLYWYLQNLGQGPELLIRYENEEAVDDSQLPKDRFSAERLKGVDSTLKIQPAELGDSAVYLCASSFGTTNTGELFFGEGSRLTVL.

V is TRBV6-6 and J is TRBJ1-2; 10 bases agree with TRBD1. Germline CDR1 reads MNHNY; CDR2 reads SVGAGI (reference sequence). The CDR3 sequence is 15 residues long. The ends lost 6 bases at V and 7 bases at J; junction bases unmatched: 11. CDR3 nucleotides: TGTGCCAGCAGGCCGCCGGGACAGGGGAAGGGTGGCTACACCTTC. As protein: CASRPPGQGKGGYTF.

CDR3 in DNA: TGTGCCAGCTCACCGGAGACAGGGGGCTATGGCTACACCTTC. It codes for CASSPETGGYGYTF. The rearrangement joins TRBV18 to TRBJ1-2, with 9 bases matching TRBD1. This CDR3 contains 14 residues. Trimming removed 3 bases from V and 4 bases from J; junction bases left unmatched: 3. Germline V gives CDR1 KGHSH, CDR2 LQKENI.

The chain combines TRBV10-3 with TRBJ2-4; D perhaps matches TRBD2 (6 bases). V lost 2 bases and J lost 2, with 16 bases in between. From germline, CDR1 is ENHRY and CDR2 SYGVKD. The CDR3 covers 17 residues. The CDR3 DNA is TGTGCCATCAGTGAGGAAGGTTATGGGGGGACCAAAAACATTCAGTACTTC. Protein product: CAISEEGYGGTKNIQYF.

This chain joins TRBV6-1 and TRBJ1-2; D gene ambiguous. Per germline, CDR1 MNHNS and CDR2 SASEGT. This CDR3 is 13 amino acids long. Trimming left V 8 bases short and J 0 bases short, with 10 bases between. The CDR3 loop reads CASAQMANYGYTF. The DNA of the CDR3 is TGTGCCAGCGCTCAAATGGCTAACTATGGCTACACCTTC.

The chain uses TRBV11-2 and TRBJ2-1; 15 bases agree with TRBD2. There are 18 residues in the CDR3. Germline V gives CDR1 SGHAT, CDR2 FQNNGV. The trim removed 1 base at V and 7 bases at J, leaving 8 bases unmatched. The CDR3 DNA reads as TGTGCCAGCAGCTTAGGGACTAGCGGGAGGGCGACCAGGAATGAGCAGTTCTTC. Protein: CASSLGTSGRATRNEQFF.

The chain recombines TRBV7-2 with TRBJ1-5; D unresolved. This CDR3 contains 15 residues. Per germline, CDR1 SGHTA and CDR2 FQGNSA. V was pared by 0 bases and J by 2 bases, with 8 bases between. The chain's CDR3 is CASSLASDRNQPQHF. DNA for the CDR3: TGTGCCAGCAGCTTAGCTTCGGACCGCAATCAGCCCCAGCATTTT.

The rearrangement links TRBV10-3 to TRBJ2-5; perhaps TRBD2 as D (6 bases). This CDR3 region has 15 residues. V shed 2 bases and J shed 1 base, with 11 bases lying between them. From germline, CDR1 is ENHRY and CDR2 SYGVKD. The CDR3 coding sequence is TGTGCCATCAGTGAGAAGGCGGGGACCCAAGAGACCCAGTACTTC. This codes for CAISEKAGTQETQYF.

The V and J genes are TRBV7-9 and TRBJ1-1; no clear D gene. Germline assignment: CDR1 SEHNR and CDR2 FQNEAQ (reference sequence). CDR3 size: 15 residues. V lost 2 bases, J lost 1 base, and 11 bases lay in between. CDR3 nucleotide sequence: TGTGCCAGCAGCTTACTCACCGGGTGGAACACTGAAGCTTTCTTT. It encodes CASSLLTGWNTEAFF.

The chain uses TRBV5-4 and TRBJ2-7; D not certain. V dropped 0 bases and J dropped 2 bases, with 6 bases sitting between them. The CDR3 loop spans 13 amino acids. Germline loops: CDR1 SGHNT, CDR2 YYREEE (reference sequence). The chain's CDR3 is CASSLDTTYEQYF. The CDR3 DNA is TGTGCCAGCAGCTTGGATACAACCTACGAGCAGTACTTC.

The V call is TRBV28, the J call TRBJ1-3; 7 nucleotides match TRBD1. CDR3 length equals 13 residues. The germline V gene encodes CDR1 MDHEN and CDR2 SYDVKM. Unmatched junction bases numbered 4, after V lost 6 bases and J lost 5 bases. The DNA for the CDR3 is TGTGCCAGCAGCCCGACAGGGCGAAACACCATATATTTT. It yields the protein CASSPTGRNTIYF. Full variable domain (remainder filled in from reference TRBV28 and TRBJ1-3): DVKVTQSSRYLVKRTGEKVFLECVQDMDHENMFWYRQDPGLGLRLIYFSYDVKMKEKGDIPEGYSVSREKKERFSLILESASTNQTSMYLCASSPTGRNTIYFGEGSWLTVV.

This clone has only one observation. The chain uses TRBV7-8 and TRBJ2-5; D unclear. The germline CDR1 and CDR2 sequences are SGHVS and FQNEAQ. V lost 1 base, J lost 3 bases, and 12 bases lay in between. This CDR3 spans 15 amino acids. The CDR3 sequence is CASSLGDILKETQYF. CDR3 DNA sequence: TGTGCCAGCAGCTTAGGCGACATCCTAAAAGAGACCCAGTACTTC.

There are a few counts of this clone. The V and J genes are TRBV5-6 and TRBJ1-1; D is unresolved. Trimming shortened V by 4 bases and J by 3 bases, and 10 bases separated the two germline ends. The CDR3 has 13 amino acids. CDR1 is SGHDT and CDR2 is YYEEEE in the germline V gene. The chain's CDR3 is CASSVGRDTEAFF. DNA of the CDR3: TGTGCCAGCAGCGTCGGACGGGACACTGAAGCTTTCTTT.

This clone was found many times. The chain has TRBV27 and TRBJ1-2; D not certain. V lost 0 bases, J lost 2 bases, and 7 bases lay in between. This CDR3 contains 14 residues. Looked up from germline, CDR1 is MNHEY and CDR2 is SMNVEV (reference sequence). Here the CDR3 reads CASSLSGFNYGYTF. The CDR3 DNA follows: TGTGCCAGCAGTTTATCGGGTTTCAACTATGGCTACACCTTC.

The chain links TRBV30 to TRBJ2-3, with D perhaps TRBD1 (6 bases). Trimming took off 3 bases at V and 4 bases at J, with 14 bases between the two ends. The CDR3 totals 14 residues. Germline CDR1 reads GTSNPN; CDR2 reads SVGIG (reference sequence). The CDR3: CAWRGGAWADTQYF. CDR3 coding DNA: TGTGCCTGGAGAGGGGGAGCGTGGGCAGATACGCAGTATTTT. Filled out from reference TRBV30 and TRBJ2-3, the complete variable domain reads SQTIHQWPATLVQPVGSPLSLECTVEGTSNPNLYWYRQAAGRGLQLLFYSVGIGQISSEVPQNLSASRPQDRQFILSSKKLLLSDSGFYLCAWRGGAWADTQYFGPGTRLTVL.

The V gene is TRBV11-2, the J gene TRBJ2-7, with D possibly TRBD2 on 5 matching bases. Germline CDR1 and CDR2: SGHAT and FQNNGV. The length of the CDR3 is 15 residues. Trimming took 3 bases from V and 2 from J, leaving 14 bases between them. The CDR3 DNA reads as TGTGCCAGCAGCTTTTCGGCTAGCTCCGCCTACGAGCAGTACTTC. As protein: CASSFSASSAYEQYF.

This chain links TRBV30 with TRBJ2-5; 10 bases line up with TRBD2. The CDR3 consists of 15 residues. Germline-derived CDR1 and CDR2 are GTSNPN and SVGIG (reference sequence). The ends lost 1 base at V and 4 bases at J; junction bases unmatched: 6. DNA for the CDR3: TGTGCCTGGAGTGCCCAAGCGGGGGGGCCAGAGACCCAGTACTTC. Amino acid sequence: CAWSAQAGGPETQYF.

The V and J genes are TRBV5-1 and TRBJ1-1; D call uncertain. Trimming cost V 4 bases and J 0 bases, with 10 bases left between them. CDR1 and CDR2 (germline): SGHRS, YFSETQ. This CDR3 has 14 residues. The CDR3 DNA reads as TGCGCCAGCAGCAGGACTACAGTGAACACTGAAGCTTTCTTT. This encodes CASSRTTVNTEAFF.

The V call is TRBV27, the J call TRBJ2-6; TRBD1 aligns across 7 bases. This CDR3 spans 17 amino acids. Germline trimming cut 5 bases from V and 0 bases from J; bases unmatched to any gene: 7. Germline V CDR1 and CDR2: MNHEY, SMNVEV (reference sequence). CDR3 loop: CASSKGQFTSGANVLTF. The CDR3 DNA reads as TGTGCCAGCAGTAAGGGACAGTTCACCTCTGGGGCCAACGTCCTGACTTTC.

This clone appeared a few times. V and J are TRBV6-6 and TRBJ2-1; 9 bases fit TRBD1. Germline assignment: CDR1 MNHNY and CDR2 SVGAGI (reference sequence). J gave up 3 bases and V 5 bases, and 2 bases lay outside the gene matches. The CDR3 length is 14 residues. For the CDR3, the DNA is TGTGCCAGCAGTAGGGACAGGGACTACAATGAGCAGTTCTTC. Translation: CASSRDRDYNEQFF.

The genes are TRBV18 and TRBJ1-1; TRBD1 matches 7 bases. Germline V lookup: CDR1 KGHSH, CDR2 LQKENI. The CDR3 loop spans 16 amino acids. V trimming: 2 bases; J trimming: 1 base; junction bases outside the gene matches: 7. DNA for the CDR3: TGTGCCAGCTCACCAGTAACAGGGGCTTCGAACACTGAAGCTTTCTTT. This encodes CASSPVTGASNTEAFF.

The chain combines TRBV25-1 with TRBJ2-2; perhaps TRBD2 as D (5 bases). CDR1 is MGHDK and CDR2 is SYGVNS in the germline V gene. Trimming left V 7 bases short and J 7 bases short, with 22 bases between. The CDR3 has 16 amino acids. CDR3 nucleotides: TGTGCCAGCACACCCCCCCGGGATACGAACTTCGGGGAGCTGTTTTTT. Encoded protein: CASTPPRDTNFGELFF.

The CDR3 loop reads CASSEEGPRYGYTF. As DNA, the CDR3 is TGTGCCAGCAGTGAAGAGGGACCGCGCTATGGCTACACCTTC. The chain joins TRBV6-1 to TRBJ1-2, with D perhaps TRBD1 (5 bases). Trimming shortened V by 1 base and J by 4 bases, and 10 bases separated the two germline ends. Germline lookup yields CDR1 MNHNS and CDR2 SASEGT. This CDR3 has 14 residues.

CDR3 in amino acids: CASNKESGGGNIQYF. The CDR3 coding sequence is TGTGCCAGCAACAAAGAGTCGGGAGGAGGAAACATTCAGTACTTC. This chain links TRBV6-1 with TRBJ2-4; TRBD2 aligns across 7 bases. From germline, CDR1 is MNHNS and CDR2 SASEGT. The CDR3 extends over 15 amino acids. V lost 7 bases, J lost 6 bases, and 12 bases stayed unmatched.

V usage is TRBV28 and J usage is TRBJ2-1, with D tentatively TRBD1 (6 bases). Trimming removed 3 bases from V and 1 base from J, with 7 bases in between. Germline V gene data show CDR1 as MDHEN and CDR2 as SYDVKM. The CDR3 sequence is 14 residues long. CDR3 DNA sequence: TGTGCCAGCAGTTTGAGGGGGTCCTACAATGAGCAGTTCTTC. This codes for CASSLRGSYNEQFF.

The genes are TRBV2 and TRBJ2-2; 12 nucleotides align to TRBD2. CDR3 length: 14 amino acids. From germline, CDR1 is SNHLY and CDR2 FYNNEI. V dropped 10 bases and J dropped 5; count of bases not matched to a gene: 5. This CDR3 reads CATRLAGETGELFF. The CDR3 coding sequence is TGTGCCACACGACTAGCGGGGGAAACCGGGGAGCTGTTTTTT.

This clone has only a few counts. The rearrangement joins TRBV7-8 to TRBJ1-2; D perhaps matches TRBD1 (5 bases). V gave up 1 base and J gave up 4 bases, with 13 bases separating them. Germline V CDR1 and CDR2: SGHVS, FQNEAQ. The CDR3 is 15 residues long. The CDR3 region is CASSLEGRDGYGYTF. Here the CDR3 DNA reads TGTGCCAGCAGCTTAGAAGGGCGGGACGGCTATGGCTACACCTTC.